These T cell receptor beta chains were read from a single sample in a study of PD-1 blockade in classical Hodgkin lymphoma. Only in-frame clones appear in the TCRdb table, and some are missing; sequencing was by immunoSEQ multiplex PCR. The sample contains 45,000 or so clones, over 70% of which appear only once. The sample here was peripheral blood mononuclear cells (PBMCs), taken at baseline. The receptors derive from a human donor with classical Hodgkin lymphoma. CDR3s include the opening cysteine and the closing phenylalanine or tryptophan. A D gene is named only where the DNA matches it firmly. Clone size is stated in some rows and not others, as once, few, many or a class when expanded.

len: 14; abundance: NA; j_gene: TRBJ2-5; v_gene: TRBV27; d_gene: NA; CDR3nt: TGTGCCAGCATACCCCGGATGGGGCAAGAGACCCAGTACTTC; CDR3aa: CASIPRMGQETQYF
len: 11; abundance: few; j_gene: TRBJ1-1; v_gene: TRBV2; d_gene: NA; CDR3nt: TGTGGCAGCCCGTCGAACACTGAAGCTTTCTTT; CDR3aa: CGSPSNTEAFF
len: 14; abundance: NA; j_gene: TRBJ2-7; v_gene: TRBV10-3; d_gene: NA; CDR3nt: TGTGCCATCAGAGGGGACGGCGTTCGCTACGAGCAGTACTTC; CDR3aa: CAIRGDGVRYEQYF
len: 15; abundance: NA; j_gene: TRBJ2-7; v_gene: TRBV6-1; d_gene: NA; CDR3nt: TGTGCCAGCAGTGAAGTGGCAGGAAGATTCTACGAGCAGTACTTC; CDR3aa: CASSEVAGRFYEQYF
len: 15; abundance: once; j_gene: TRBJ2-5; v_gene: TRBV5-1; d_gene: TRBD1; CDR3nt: TGCGCCAGCAGCTTGGGCGCGACAGGGGTAGAGACCCAGTACTTC; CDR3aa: CASSLGATGVETQYF
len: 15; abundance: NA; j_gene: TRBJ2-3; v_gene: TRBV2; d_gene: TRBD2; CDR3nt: TGTGCCAGCAGCAGACTAGCGTCGGGCACAGATACGCAGTATTTT; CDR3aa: CASSRLASGTDTQYF
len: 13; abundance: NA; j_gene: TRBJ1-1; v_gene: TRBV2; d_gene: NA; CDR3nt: TGTGCCAGCATGGGCAGGGGGAACACTGAAGCTTTCTTT; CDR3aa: CASMGRGNTEAFF
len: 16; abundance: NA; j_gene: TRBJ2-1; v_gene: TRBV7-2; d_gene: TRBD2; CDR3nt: TGTGCCAGCAGCCCGGGACTAGCGGGGATCTACAATGAGCAGTTCTTC; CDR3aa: CASSPGLAGIYNEQFF
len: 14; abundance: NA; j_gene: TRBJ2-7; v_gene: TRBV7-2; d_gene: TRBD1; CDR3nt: TGTGCCAGCAGCTCCTCAGGGGGCCCCTACGAGCAGTACTTC; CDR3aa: CASSSSGGPYEQYF
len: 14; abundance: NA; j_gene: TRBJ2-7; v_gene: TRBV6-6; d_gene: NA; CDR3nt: TGTGCCAGCACGTCTTCCCAGAGCTCCTACGAGCAGTACTTC; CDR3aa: CASTSSQSSYEQYF
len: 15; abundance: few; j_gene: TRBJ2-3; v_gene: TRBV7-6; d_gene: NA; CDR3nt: TGTGCCAGCAGTCAAGGACCGGCCGGCACAGATACGCAGTATTTT; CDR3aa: CASSQGPAGTDTQYF
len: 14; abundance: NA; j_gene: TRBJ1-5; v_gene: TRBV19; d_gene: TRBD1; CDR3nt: TGTGCCAGTAGTAGCGGACAGGGAGGTCAGCCCCAGCATTTT; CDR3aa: CASSSGQGGQPQHF
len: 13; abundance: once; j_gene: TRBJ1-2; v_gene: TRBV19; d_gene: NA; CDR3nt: TGTGCCACCCGACGGGAGGATAACTATGGCTACACCTTC; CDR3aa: CATRREDNYGYTF
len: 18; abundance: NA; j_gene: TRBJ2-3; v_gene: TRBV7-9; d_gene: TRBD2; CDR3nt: TGTGCCAGCAGCCCCCTTGGGCGCGGGAGGGCCGTCACAGATACGCAGTATTTT; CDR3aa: CASSPLGRGRAVTDTQYF
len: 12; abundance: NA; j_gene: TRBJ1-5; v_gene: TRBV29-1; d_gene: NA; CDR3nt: TGCAGCGTTGCGGGTAGCAATCAGCCCCAGCATTTT; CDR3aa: CSVAGSNQPQHF
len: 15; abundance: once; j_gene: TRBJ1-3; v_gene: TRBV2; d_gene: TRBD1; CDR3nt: TGTGCCAGCATTCCACAGGGGGGTTCTGGAAACACCATATATTTT; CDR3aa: CASIPQGGSGNTIYF
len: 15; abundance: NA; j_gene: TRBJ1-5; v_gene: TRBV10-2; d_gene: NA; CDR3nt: TGCGCCAGCAGTGATCCACTGGGCTTAAGTCAGCCCCAGCATTTT; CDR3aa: CASSDPLGLSQPQHF
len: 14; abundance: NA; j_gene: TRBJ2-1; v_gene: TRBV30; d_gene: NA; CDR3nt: TGTGCCTGGAGTCAGGGGTCCTCCTACAATGAGCAGTTCTTC; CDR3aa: CAWSQGSSYNEQFF
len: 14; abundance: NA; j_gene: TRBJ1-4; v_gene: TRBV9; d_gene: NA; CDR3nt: TGTGCCAGCAGCGCGAGGGGAACTAATGAAAAACTGTTTTTT; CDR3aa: CASSARGTNEKLFF
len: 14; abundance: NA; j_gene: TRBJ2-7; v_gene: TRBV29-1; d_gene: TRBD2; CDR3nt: TGCAGCGTTGTCGCGGGGGGTGAACTGAGAGAGCAGTACTTC; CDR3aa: CSVVAGGELREQYF
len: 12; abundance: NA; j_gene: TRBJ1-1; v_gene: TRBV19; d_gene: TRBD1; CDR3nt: TGTGCCAGTAGTGACAGGGTGGCTGAAGCTTTCTTT; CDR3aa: CASSDRVAEAFF
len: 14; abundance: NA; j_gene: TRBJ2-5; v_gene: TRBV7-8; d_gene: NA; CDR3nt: TGTGCCAGCAGCCTACAGGTTTCCCAAGAGACCCAGTACTTC; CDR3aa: CASSLQVSQETQYF
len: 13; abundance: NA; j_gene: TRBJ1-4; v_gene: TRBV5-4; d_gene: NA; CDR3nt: TGTGCCAGCAGCTTGGAGGACGGGGAAAAACTGTTTTTT; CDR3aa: CASSLEDGEKLFF
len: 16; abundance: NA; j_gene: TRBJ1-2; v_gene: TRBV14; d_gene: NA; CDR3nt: TGTGCCAGCAGCCAAGCCTGGGGAGATACCGACTATGGCTACACCTTC; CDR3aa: CASSQAWGDTDYGYTF
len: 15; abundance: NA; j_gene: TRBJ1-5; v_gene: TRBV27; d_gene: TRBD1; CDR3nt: TGTGCCAGCTTGCGACAGGGGAATAGCAATCAGCCCCAGCATTTT; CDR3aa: CASLRQGNSNQPQHF
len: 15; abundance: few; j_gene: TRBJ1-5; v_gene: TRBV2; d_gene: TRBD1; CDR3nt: TGTGCCAGCAGTCTTGGACAGGGCCCAAATCAGCCCCAGCATTTT; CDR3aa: CASSLGQGPNQPQHF
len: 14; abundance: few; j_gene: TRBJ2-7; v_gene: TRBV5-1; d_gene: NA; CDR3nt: TGCGCCAGCAGCTTGGAAAGCATCGGCTACGAGCAGTACTTC; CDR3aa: CASSLESIGYEQYF
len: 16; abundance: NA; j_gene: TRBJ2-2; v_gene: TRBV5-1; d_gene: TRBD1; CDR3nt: TGCGCCAGCAGCGCCGGATCCGGGACAGCCACCGGGGAGCTGTTTTTT; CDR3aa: CASSAGSGTATGELFF
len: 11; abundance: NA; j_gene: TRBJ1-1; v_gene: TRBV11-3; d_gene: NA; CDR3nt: TGTGCCAGCAGCTTGGGGGGCGAAGCTTTCTTT; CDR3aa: CASSLGGEAFF
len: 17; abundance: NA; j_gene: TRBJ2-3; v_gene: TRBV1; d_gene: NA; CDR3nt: TGCACCAGCAGCGCCGGGACTAGCGGGAGTAGGGCAGATACGCAGTATTTT; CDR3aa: CTSSAGTSGSRADTQYF
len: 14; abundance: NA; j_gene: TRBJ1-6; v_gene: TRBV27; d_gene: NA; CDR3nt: TGTGCCAGCAGTTTGCAGGGGTTCAATTCACCCCTCCACTTT; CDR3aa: CASSLQGFNSPLHF
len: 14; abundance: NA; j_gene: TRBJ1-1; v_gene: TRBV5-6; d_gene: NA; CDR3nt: TGTGCCAGCAGCTTGGTGACTAGGAACACTGAAGCTTTCTTT; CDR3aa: CASSLVTRNTEAFF
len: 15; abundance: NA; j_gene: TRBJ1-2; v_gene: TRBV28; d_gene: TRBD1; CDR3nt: TGTGCCAGCACGGGACAGGGGGCGCGTTATTATGGCTACACCTTC; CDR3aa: CASTGQGARYYGYTF
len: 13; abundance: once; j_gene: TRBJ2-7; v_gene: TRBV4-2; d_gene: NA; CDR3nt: TGTGCCAGCAGCCAAGATCTACTAAGGGAGCAGTACTTC; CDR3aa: CASSQDLLREQYF